This T cell receptor beta chain appears in the sequencing data of a study of OX40 agonist ivuxolimab in advanced cancers. About the study: Aged roughly 23 to 90 with a mean of about 63 years, they were about 80% male. Three patients, one with hepatocellular carcinoma and two with cutaneous melanoma, achieved partial responses. Study results and caveats: CD4+ and CD8+ blood T cells expanded clonally by week 6 at 0.1 to 3.0 mg/kg.

Sampling times: baseline, cycle 4 day 1, cycle 7 day 1. As to this clone: Its specificity is unknown.

CDR1 and CDR2 (germline): SGDLS, YYNGEE. After removal of 4 bases from V and 4 bases from J, the junction contained 4 bases not matched to a gene. The CDR3 runs to 14 residues. Measured with immunoSEQ multiplex PCR; TCRdb has only the in-frame clones, and not every one. The data show fewer than 65,000 clones, roughly 88% seen once. The receptor was isolated from an adult with an advanced solid tumor such as melanoma, head and neck, liver or kidney cancer. The chain has TRBV9 and TRBJ2-5; 10 nucleotides align to TRBD1. This sample comprised CD4+ or CD8+ T cells sorted from blood, obtained in a trial of the OX40 agonist ivuxolimab. The CDR3 is CASSPWTGGETQYF. The CDR3 nucleotides read TGTGCCAGCAGCCCGTGGACAGGGGGAGAGACCCAGTACTTC. The variable domain in full, completed from reference TRBV9 and TRBJ2-5, reads DSGVTQTPKHLITATGQRVTLRCSPRSGDLSVYWYQQSLDQGLQFLIQYYNGEERAKGNILERFSAQQFPDLHSELNLSSLELGDSALYFCASSPWTGGETQYFGPGTRLLVL.